These T cell receptor beta chains were read from a single sample in a study of regulatory T cells in long-lasting Graves disease. Via MiXCR, TCRdb re-called the multiplex PCR reads, giving one row per CDR3 protein. This sample has 400,000 to 500,000 distinct CDR3 sequences, with 21% found just once. The sequences come from peripheral blood mononuclear cells (PBMCs), collected when the disease was refractory, from a patient treated with antithyroid drugs. The receptors were gathered from a female donor with Graves disease. CDR3s include the opening cysteine and the closing phenylalanine or tryptophan. Fields, in order: D gene, V gene, clone size, CDR3 length, J gene, CDR3 protein, CDR3 DNA. The D gene is left open where the match is weak. Some rows mark clone size as missing; the rest say once, few, many or name a class of expanded clone.

>NA|TRBV5-1|NA|15|TRBJ2-7
CASSLESSAVYEQYF
TGCGCCAGCAGCTTGGAGTCTAGCGCGGTCTACGAGCAGTACTTC
>NA|TRBV30|many|13|TRBJ2-5
CAWTRGGGDTQYF
TGTGCCTGGACCCGGGGAGGGGGAGATACCCAGTACTTC
>TRBD2|TRBV29-1|many|15|TRBJ2-7
CSVGGLAGGSYEQYF
TGCAGCGTTGGGGGACTAGCGGGAGGCTCCTACGAGCAGTACTTC
>NA|TRBV19|NA|13|TRBJ1-6
CATSSGFNSPLHF
TGTGCCACTTCTTCGGGGTTTAATTCACCCCTCCACTTT
>TRBD2|TRBV7-9|many|13|TRBJ2-5
CASSSLAHETQYF
TGTGCCAGCAGCTCACTAGCGCACGAGACCCAGTACTTC
>NA|TRBV30|NA|13|TRBJ1-1
CAWSDSLNTEAFF
TGTGCCTGGAGTGACAGTTTGAACACTGAAGCTTTCTTT
>NA|TRBV20-1|NA|13|TRBJ2-5
CSAALGGVQTQYF
TGCAGTGCTGCCCTCGGCGGAGTTCAGACCCAGTACTTC
>NA|TRBV28|many|13|TRBJ2-5
CASITGREETQYF
TGTGCCAGCATTACAGGACGCGAAGAGACCCAGTACTTC
>TRBD2|TRBV11-2|NA|15|TRBJ2-3
CASSLGGRKEDTQYF
TGTGCCAGCAGCCTCGGGGGGAGGAAGGAAGATACGCAGTATTTT
>NA|TRBV27|few|15|TRBJ2-2
CASSFGFLGTGELFF
TGTGCCAGCAGTTTCGGTTTCTTGGGGACCGGGGAGCTGTTTTTT